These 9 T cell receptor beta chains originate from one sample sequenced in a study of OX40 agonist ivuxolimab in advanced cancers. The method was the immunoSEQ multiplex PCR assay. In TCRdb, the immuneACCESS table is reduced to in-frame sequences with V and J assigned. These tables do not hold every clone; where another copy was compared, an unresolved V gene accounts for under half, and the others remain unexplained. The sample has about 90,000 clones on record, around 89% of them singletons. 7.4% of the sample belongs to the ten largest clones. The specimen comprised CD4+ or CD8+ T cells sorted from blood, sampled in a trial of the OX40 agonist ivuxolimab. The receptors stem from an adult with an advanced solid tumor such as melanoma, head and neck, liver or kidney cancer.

The CDR3 region is CASSGDAHGYTF. The CDR3 DNA reads as TGTGCCAGCAGTGGGGACGCCCATGGCTACACCTTC. The chain carries TRBV27 and TRBJ1-2; possibly TRBD1 for D (5 bases). The CDR3 totals 12 residues. V lost 5 bases and J 6 bases, leaving 10 bases between the germline ends. In germline, CDR1 is MNHEY, CDR2 SMNVEV (reference sequence).

The CDR3 is CASRNAGAYEQYF. The CDR3 coding sequence is TGCGCCAGCCGAAACGCGGGGGCGTACGAGCAGTACTTC. The chain links TRBV10-2 to TRBJ2-7; D might be TRBD2 (7 bases). The CDR3 totals 13 residues. The V and J ends lost 8 bases and 4 bases respectively, with 15 bases between them. CDR1 and CDR2 from the germline V gene are WSHSY and SAAADI.

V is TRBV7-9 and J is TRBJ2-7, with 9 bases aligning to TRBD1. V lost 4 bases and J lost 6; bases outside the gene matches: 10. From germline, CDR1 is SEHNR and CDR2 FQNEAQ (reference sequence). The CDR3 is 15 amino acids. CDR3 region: CASSSTGTGPREQYF. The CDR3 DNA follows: TGTGCCAGCAGCTCGACCGGGACAGGGCCTCGCGAGCAGTACTTC.

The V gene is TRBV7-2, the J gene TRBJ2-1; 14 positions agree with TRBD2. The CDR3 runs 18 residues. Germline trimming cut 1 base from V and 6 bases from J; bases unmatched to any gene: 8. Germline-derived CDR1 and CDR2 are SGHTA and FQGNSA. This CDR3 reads CASSLGHGTSGSPNEQFF. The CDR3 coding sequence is TGTGCCAGCAGCTTAGGGCATGGGACTAGCGGGAGCCCCAATGAGCAGTTCTTC.

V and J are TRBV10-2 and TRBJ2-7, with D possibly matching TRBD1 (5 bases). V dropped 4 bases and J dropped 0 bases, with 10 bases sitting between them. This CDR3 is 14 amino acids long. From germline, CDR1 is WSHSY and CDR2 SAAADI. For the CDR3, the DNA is TGCGCCAGCAGTGTTGACAGTACCTCCTACGAGCAGTACTTC. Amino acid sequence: CASSVDSTSYEQYF.

The CDR3 region is CAWSEGMTQYF. DNA for the CDR3: TGTGCCTGGAGTGAGGGGATGACGCAGTATTTT. The V gene is TRBV30, the J gene TRBJ2-3; D perhaps matches TRBD1 (5 bases). The V and J ends lost 1 base and 9 bases respectively, with 8 bases between them. Germline V CDR1 and CDR2: GTSNPN, SVGIG (reference sequence). This CDR3 spans 11 amino acids. Full variable domain (remainder filled in from reference TRBV30 and TRBJ2-3): SQTIHQWPATLVQPVGSPLSLECTVEGTSNPNLYWYRQAAGRGLQLLFYSVGIGQISSEVPQNLSASRPQDRQFILSSKKLLLSDSGFYLCAWSEGMTQYFGPGTRLTVL.

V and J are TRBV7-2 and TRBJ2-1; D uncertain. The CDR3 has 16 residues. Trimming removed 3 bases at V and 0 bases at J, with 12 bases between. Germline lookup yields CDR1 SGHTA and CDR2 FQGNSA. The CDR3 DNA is TGTGCCAGCAGCTTTCTTGGCGGAAGCTCCTACAATGAGCAGTTCTTC. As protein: CASSFLGGSSYNEQFF.

Here the CDR3 DNA reads TGTGCCAGCAGTGGTACAGGGGTCTTAGCCCGCTATGGCTACACCTTC. Its protein is CASSGTGVLARYGYTF. The chain uses TRBV6-1 and TRBJ1-2; 7 nucleotides agree with TRBD1. The CDR3 has 16 amino acids. The J segment lost 4 bases and the V segment lost 4 bases, leaving 12 bases of the junction unmatched. Germline CDR1 MNHNS, CDR2 SASEGT.

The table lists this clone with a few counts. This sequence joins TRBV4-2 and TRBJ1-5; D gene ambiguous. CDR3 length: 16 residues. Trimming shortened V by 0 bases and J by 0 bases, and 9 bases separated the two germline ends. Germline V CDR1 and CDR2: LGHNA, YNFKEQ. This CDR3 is CASSQDVGYSNQPQHF. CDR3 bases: TGTGCCAGCAGCCAAGATGTAGGGTATAGCAATCAGCCCCAGCATTTT.